A selection of T cell receptor beta chains follows, all from one sample in a study of blood T cell repertoires in COVID-19. TCRdb keeps only in-frame clones here, not all; method: immunoSEQ multiplex PCR. This table holds about 210,000 clones, roughly 88% found once. Sequenced sample: peripheral blood. These receptors were obtained from a man over 45 with active or convalescent COVID-19. The CDR3 runs from the conserved cysteine through the conserved F or W. The D gene is left open where the match is weak. Where a row states a size, it is once, few, many or the class of an expanded clone; other rows omit it.

CDR3 | DNA | J | V | D | size
CASSEAGGRGYTF | TGTGCCAGCAGTGAGGCAGGGGGCCGTGGCTACACCTTC | TRBJ1-2 | TRBV6-4 | TRBD1 | .
CASRSTGRNTEAFF | TGTGCCAGCAGATCGACAGGGAGGAACACTGAAGCTTTCTTT | TRBJ1-1 | TRBV6-5 | TRBD1 | .
CASQTGTSGRPDTDTQYF | TGTGCCAGCCAAACGGGGACTAGCGGGAGGCCCGACACAGATACGCAGTATTTT | TRBJ2-3 | TRBV2 | TRBD2 | once
CASSYGGSGETQYF | TGTGCCAGCAGTTACGGGGGGTCCGGGGAGACCCAGTACTTC | TRBJ2-5 | TRBV6-2/TRBV6-3 | . | .
CAISDGTVNTEAFF | TGTGCCATCAGTGACGGGACAGTAAACACTGAAGCTTTCTTT | TRBJ1-1 | TRBV10-3 | TRBD1 | .
CASGAEGLHLGGTQYF | TGTGCCAGCGGGGCTGAGGGACTCCATTTGGGCGGTACGCAGTATTTT | TRBJ2-3 | TRBV2 | . | once
CASSLGATTGGGYGYTF | TGTGCCAGCAGCTTAGGGGCTACGACAGGGGGCGGCTATGGCTACACCTTC | TRBJ1-2 | TRBV7-2 | TRBD1 | .
CASSAQGTTNYGYTF | TGTGCCAGCAGCGCGCAGGGGACAACCAACTATGGCTACACCTTC | TRBJ1-2 | TRBV9 | . | .
CASGGQGTDEQYF | TGTGCCAGCGGAGGACAGGGTACGGACGAGCAGTACTTC | TRBJ2-7 | TRBV19 | TRBD1 | .
CASRSRNEKLFF | TGTGCCAGCCGTTCCCGTAATGAAAAACTGTTTTTT | TRBJ1-4 | TRBV27 | . | .
CASSHLTGVLAGGGNEQFF | TGTGCCAGCAGTCACCTCACCGGGGTTCTAGCGGGAGGGGGCAATGAGCAGTTCTTC | TRBJ2-1 | TRBV28 | TRBD2 | .
CASSAFSPPAYEQYF | TGTGCCAGCAGCGCCTTCAGTCCTCCCGCCTACGAGCAGTACTTC | TRBJ2-7 | TRBV9 | . | .
CASSQGELASSYNEQFF | TGCGCCAGCAGCCAAGGGGAACTAGCGAGCTCCTACAATGAGCAGTTCTTC | TRBJ2-1 | TRBV4-3 | TRBD2 | .
CASSLTGGQETQYF | TGTGCCAGCAGCCTGACAGGGGGCCAAGAGACCCAGTACTTC | TRBJ2-5 | TRBV7-3 | TRBD1 | .
CASSPLLLIGHSTDTQYF | TGTGCCAGCAGCCCTCTGCTCCTGATCGGACATAGCACAGATACGCAGTATTTT | TRBJ2-3 | TRBV3-1/TRBV3-2 | . | .
CASRDRMNTGELFF | TGTGCCAGCAGGGACAGGATGAACACCGGGGAGCTGTTTTTT | TRBJ2-2 | TRBV6-5 | TRBD1 | .
CASSLEWGGNSPLHF | TGCGCCAGCAGCTTGGAGTGGGGGGGGAATTCACCCCTCCACTTT | TRBJ1-6 | TRBV5-1 | . | few
CASSSSGSTDTQYF | TGCGCCAGCAGCTCTAGCGGGAGCACAGATACGCAGTATTTT | TRBJ2-3 | TRBV5-1 | TRBD2 | .
CASSQSTGRGETQYF | TGCGCCAGCAGCCAAAGTACCGGGAGAGGGGAGACCCAGTACTTC | TRBJ2-5 | TRBV4-1 | . | .
CAAGGSRGYTF | TGTGCCGCAGGGGGATCGCGAGGCTACACCTTC | TRBJ1-2 | TRBV28 | TRBD1 | .
CASSQGQGGRNTGELFF | TGCGCCAGCAGCCAAGGTCAGGGAGGGCGGAACACCGGGGAGCTGTTTTTT | TRBJ2-2 | TRBV4-3 | TRBD2 | .
CARRLPSTRYNEQFF | TGTGCAAGACGTCTCCCGTCCACTCGATACAATGAGCAGTTCTTC | TRBJ2-1 | TRBV12-2 | . | .
CASSRPRQVFGPQHF | TGTGCCAGCAGCCGTCCTCGACAGGTATTTGGGCCCCAGCATTTT | TRBJ1-5 | TRBV28 | . | .
CASSSLGAGGRQETQYF | TGTGCCAGCAGCTCTCTTGGGGCGGGGGGTAGACAAGAGACCCAGTACTTC | TRBJ2-5 | TRBV5-6 | TRBD2 | .
CASDTIVLNEQFF | TGTGCCAGCGATACGATAGTCCTAAATGAGCAGTTCTTC | TRBJ2-1 | TRBV2 | . | .
CASSYLGTSGETQYF | TGTGCCAGCAGTTACCTCGGGACTAGCGGAGAGACCCAGTACTTC | TRBJ2-5 | TRBV6-6 | TRBD2 | .
CASSEIDFYEQYF | TGTGCCAGCAGTGAAATCGACTTCTACGAGCAGTACTTC | TRBJ2-7 | TRBV2 | . | .
CASSLAVYEQYF | TGTGCCAGCAGTTTGGCAGTCTACGAGCAGTACTTC | TRBJ2-7 | TRBV12-3/TRBV12-4 | . | .
CASSPPSGSETQYF | TGTGCCAGCTCACCACCTAGCGGGAGTGAGACCCAGTACTTC | TRBJ2-5 | TRBV18 | TRBD2 | once
CASSLGLSGGYGYTF | TGTGCCAGCAGCTTAGGTTTGTCAGGGGGCTATGGCTACACCTTC | TRBJ1-2 | TRBV7-2 | TRBD1 | .
CASSWSGASNQPQHF | TGTGCCAGCAGTTGGTCAGGGGCCTCCAATCAGCCCCAGCATTTT | TRBJ1-5 | TRBV27 | . | .
CASSPTPGLNTEAFF | TGTGCCAGCAGCCCGACTCCGGGTCTCAACACTGAAGCTTTCTTT | TRBJ1-1 | TRBV11-2 | . | .
CASSVGQGGQETQYF | TGTGCCAGCAGCGTCGGACAGGGGGGGCAAGAGACCCAGTACTTC | TRBJ2-5 | TRBV7-8 | TRBD1 | .
CASRPGQGVQPQHF | TGTGCCAGTAGGCCAGGACAGGGAGTTCAGCCCCAGCATTTT | TRBJ1-5 | TRBV19 | TRBD1 | once
CASSLLPGGLNYGYTF | TGTGCCAGCAGCTTATTACCTGGGGGCCTAAACTATGGCTACACCTTC | TRBJ1-2 | TRBV7-2 | . | .
CASSLTGKGEKLFF | TGTGCCAGCAGTTTAACAGGGAAGGGGGAAAAACTGTTTTTT | TRBJ1-4 | TRBV28 | . | .
CASSLPGQAEAFF | TGTGCCAGCAGCCTCCCAGGGCAGGCTGAAGCTTTCTTT | TRBJ1-1 | TRBV4-2 | . | once
CASTMTAMNTEAFF | TGTGCCAGCACCATGACAGCTATGAACACTGAAGCTTTCTTT | TRBJ1-1 | TRBV21-1 | . | .
CATSRGTTYDTEAFF | TGTGCCACCAGCAGAGGAACCACTTATGACACTGAAGCTTTCTTT | TRBJ1-1 | TRBV15 | . | .
CASSLDRGVNEQFF | TGTGCCAGCAGCTTAGACAGGGGTGTCAATGAGCAGTTCTTC | TRBJ2-1 | TRBV11-2 | . | .
CASSPGQGARETQYF | TGTGCCAGCAGCCCGGGACAGGGGGCGCGGGAGACCCAGTACTTC | TRBJ2-5 | TRBV5-8 | TRBD1 | .
CASSFRQVEDQPQHF | TGTGCCAGCAGTTTCCGGCAGGTGGAGGATCAGCCCCAGCATTTT | TRBJ1-5 | TRBV28 | . | .
CASSEFSSYEQYF | TGTGCCAGCAGTGAATTCAGCTCCTACGAGCAGTACTTC | TRBJ2-7 | TRBV6-1 | . | .
CASSEIGRDQPQHF | TGTGCCAGCAGTGAAATAGGGAGAGATCAGCCCCAGCATTTT | TRBJ1-5 | TRBV2 | . | .
CASSLSGGRAVLWQETQYF | TGTGCCAGCAGCTTATCTGGCGGGAGGGCCGTGTTATGGCAAGAGACCCAGTACTTC | TRBJ2-5 | TRBV7-8 | TRBD2 | .
CASSLSNRAFF | TGTGCCAGCAGTTTATCTAATCGGGCTTTCTTT | TRBJ1-1 | TRBV28 | . | .
CASSVAGGNQPQHF | TGCGCCAGCAGTGTGGCAGGGGGAAATCAGCCCCAGCATTTT | TRBJ1-5 | TRBV10-2 | TRBD1 | .
CASSVDRGPGELFF | TGTGCCAGCAGCGTAGACAGGGGACCCGGGGAGCTGTTTTTT | TRBJ2-2 | TRBV9 | TRBD1 | once
CASSQYSNQPQHF | TGTGCCAGCAGTCAGTATAGCAATCAGCCCCAGCATTTT | TRBJ1-5 | TRBV28 | . | .
CASSRMGETGLNYGYTF | TGCGCCAGCAGCCGCATGGGGGAGACAGGGCTTAACTATGGCTACACCTTC | TRBJ1-2 | TRBV4-3 | TRBD1 | .
CASSGFSGSSPLHF | TGTGCCAGCAGCGGTTTTTCCGGGTCTTCACCCCTCCACTTT | TRBJ1-6 | TRBV3-1/TRBV3-2 | . | few
CASSPIRPSGGQWELFF | TGTGCCAGCAGTCCGATACGCCCTAGCGGGGGGCAGTGGGAGCTGTTTTTT | TRBJ2-2 | TRBV28 | TRBD2 | .
CASSFHFGTPGETQYF | TGTGCCAGCAGTTTCCACTTCGGGACTCCTGGAGAGACCCAGTACTTC | TRBJ2-5 | TRBV28 | . | .
CASQSFPGQPRSGNTIYF | TGCGCCAGCCAAAGTTTTCCGGGACAACCACGCTCTGGAAACACCATATATTTT | TRBJ1-3 | TRBV5-1 | . | .